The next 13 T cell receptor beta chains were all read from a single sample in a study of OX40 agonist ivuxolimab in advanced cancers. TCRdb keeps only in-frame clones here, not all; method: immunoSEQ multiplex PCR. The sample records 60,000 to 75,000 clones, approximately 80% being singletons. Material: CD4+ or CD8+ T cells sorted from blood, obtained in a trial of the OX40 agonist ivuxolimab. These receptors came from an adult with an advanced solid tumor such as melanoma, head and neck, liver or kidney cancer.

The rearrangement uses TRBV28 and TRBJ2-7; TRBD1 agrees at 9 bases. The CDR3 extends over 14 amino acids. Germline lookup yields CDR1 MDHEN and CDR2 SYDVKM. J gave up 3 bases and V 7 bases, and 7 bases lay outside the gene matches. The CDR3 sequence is CASTADRGNYEQYF. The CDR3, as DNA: TGTGCCAGCACCGCGGACAGGGGAAACTACGAGCAGTACTTC.

Here the CDR3 reads CASSLPGTGNNYGYTF. DNA for the CDR3: TGTGCCAGCAGTTTACCCGGGACAGGGAACAACTATGGCTACACCTTC. The genes are TRBV28 and TRBJ1-2; 9 bases line up with TRBD1. The CDR3 runs 16 residues. Germline CDR1 and CDR2: MDHEN and SYDVKM. The ends lost 2 bases at V and 2 bases at J; junction bases unmatched: 6.

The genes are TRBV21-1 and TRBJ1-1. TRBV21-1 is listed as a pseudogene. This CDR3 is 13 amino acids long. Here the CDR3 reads CASSKGKNTEAFF. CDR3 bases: TGTGCCAGCAGCAAAGGGAAGAACACTGAAGCTTTCTTT.

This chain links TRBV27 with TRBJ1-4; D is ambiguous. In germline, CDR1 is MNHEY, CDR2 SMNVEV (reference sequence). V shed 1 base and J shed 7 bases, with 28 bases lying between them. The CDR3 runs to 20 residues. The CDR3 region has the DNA TGTGCCAGCAGTTTATACGGCAGCCTCGGCGGCGGAAGCGGTCGTGAAAAACTGTTTTTT. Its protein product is CASSLYGSLGGGSGREKLFF.

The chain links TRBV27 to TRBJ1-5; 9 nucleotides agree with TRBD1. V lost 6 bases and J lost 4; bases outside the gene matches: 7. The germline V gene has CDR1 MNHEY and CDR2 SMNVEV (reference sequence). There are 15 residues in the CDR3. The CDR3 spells CASRQGASPNQPQHF. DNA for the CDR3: TGTGCCAGCAGACAGGGGGCTTCTCCTAATCAGCCCCAGCATTTT.

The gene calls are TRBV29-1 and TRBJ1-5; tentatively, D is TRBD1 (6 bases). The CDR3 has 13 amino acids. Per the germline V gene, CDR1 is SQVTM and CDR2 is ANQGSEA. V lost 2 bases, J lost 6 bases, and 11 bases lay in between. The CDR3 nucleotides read TGCAGCGTTGAATCCAGGGGCGGTCAGCCCCAGCATTTT. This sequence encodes CSVESRGGQPQHF.

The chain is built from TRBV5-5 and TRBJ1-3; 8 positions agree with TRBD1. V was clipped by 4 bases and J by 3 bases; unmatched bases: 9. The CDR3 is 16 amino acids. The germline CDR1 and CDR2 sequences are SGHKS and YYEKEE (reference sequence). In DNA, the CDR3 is TGTGCCAGCAGCGTGCGGACAGGGTACGATGGAAACACCATATATTTT. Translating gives CASSVRTGYDGNTIYF.

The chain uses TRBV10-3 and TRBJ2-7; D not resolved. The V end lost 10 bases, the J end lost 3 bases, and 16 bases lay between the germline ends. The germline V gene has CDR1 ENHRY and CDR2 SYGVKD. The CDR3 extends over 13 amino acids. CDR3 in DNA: TGTGCCAGCAGCCCAAGATACGTCTACGAGCAGTACTTC. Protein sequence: CASSPRYVYEQYF.

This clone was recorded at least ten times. The CDR3 here is CASSLSSGRYGYTF. In nucleotides, the CDR3 is TGTGCCAGCAGCCTTAGTTCAGGCCGGTATGGCTACACCTTC. The chain combines TRBV5-4 with TRBJ1-2; no firm D call. V dropped 4 bases and J dropped 5 bases, with 15 bases sitting between them. The CDR3 is made up of 14 amino acids. The germline gives CDR1 SGHNT, CDR2 YYREEE (reference sequence).

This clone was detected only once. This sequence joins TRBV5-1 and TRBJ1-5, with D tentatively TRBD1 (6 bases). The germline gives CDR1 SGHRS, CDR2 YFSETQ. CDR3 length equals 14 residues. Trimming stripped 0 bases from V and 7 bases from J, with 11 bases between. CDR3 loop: CASSLGGLEQPQHF. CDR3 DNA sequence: TGCGCCAGCAGCTTGGGGGGGCTCGAGCAGCCCCAGCATTTT.

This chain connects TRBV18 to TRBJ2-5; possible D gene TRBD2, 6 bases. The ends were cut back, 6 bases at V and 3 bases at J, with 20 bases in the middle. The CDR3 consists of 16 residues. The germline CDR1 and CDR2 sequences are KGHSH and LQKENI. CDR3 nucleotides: TGTGCCAGCTCCGCCCGGCTAGCTAGCGACAAAGAGACCCAGTACTTC. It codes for CASSARLASDKETQYF.

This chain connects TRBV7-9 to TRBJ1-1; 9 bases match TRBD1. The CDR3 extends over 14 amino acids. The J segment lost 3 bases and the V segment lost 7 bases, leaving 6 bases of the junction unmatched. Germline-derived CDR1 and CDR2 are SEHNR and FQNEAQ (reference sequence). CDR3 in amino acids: CASMRTGVDTEAFF. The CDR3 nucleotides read TGTGCCAGCATGCGGACAGGGGTCGACACTGAAGCTTTCTTT. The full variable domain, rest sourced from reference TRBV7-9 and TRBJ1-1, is DTGVSQNPRHKITKRGQNVTFRCDPISEHNRLYWYRQTLGQGPEFLTYFQNEAQLEKSRLLSDRFSAERPKGSFSTLEIQRTEQGDSAMYLCASMRTGVDTEAFFGQGTRLTVV.

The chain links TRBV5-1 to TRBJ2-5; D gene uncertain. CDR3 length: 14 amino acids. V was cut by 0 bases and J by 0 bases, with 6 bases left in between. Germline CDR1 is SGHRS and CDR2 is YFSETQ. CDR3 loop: CASSLAVNQETQYF. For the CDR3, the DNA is TGCGCCAGCAGCTTGGCCGTTAACCAAGAGACCCAGTACTTC.